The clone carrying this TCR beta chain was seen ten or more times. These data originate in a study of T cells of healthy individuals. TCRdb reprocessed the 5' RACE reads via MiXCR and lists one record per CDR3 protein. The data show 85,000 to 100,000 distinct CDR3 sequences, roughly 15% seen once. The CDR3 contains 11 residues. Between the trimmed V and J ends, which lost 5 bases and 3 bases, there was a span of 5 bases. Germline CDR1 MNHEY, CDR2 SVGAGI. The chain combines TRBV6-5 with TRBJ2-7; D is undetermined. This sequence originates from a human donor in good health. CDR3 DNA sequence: TGTGCCAGCAGTGCAGGCTACGAGCAGTACTTC. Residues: CASSAGYEQYF.